This T cell receptor beta chain was observed in a study of early T cells in non-severe SARS-CoV-2 infection. Study overall: The input, bulk RNA from unsorted whole blood, was sequenced, and chains were unpaired. Study-wide findings and caveats: Missing private and CD4 specificities, VDJdb matching favored anti-spike CD8 responses.

CDR3 length: 18 amino acids. CDR1 is KGHDR, CDR2 SFDVKD, per germline. V dropped 5 bases and J dropped 1 base, with 21 bases sitting between them. Molecules of cDNA were individually given unique molecular identifiers that were attached to them. TCRdb redid the calling of the 5' RACE reads with MiXCR, one entry per CDR3 protein. The data show around 44,000 distinct CDR3 sequences, with around a tenth seen just once and about 8.5% held by the top ten. This clonotype has at least ten counts. The antigen is unknown. Specimen: whole blood. The J gene is TRBJ2-3, the V gene TRBV24-1; perhaps D is TRBD1 or TRBD2 (5 bases each). The receptor was isolated from an adult who was a healthcare worker with PCR-confirmed SARS-CoV-2 infection or an uninfected control (not recorded which). CDR3 sequence reads: CATSVTRDDSFRTDTQYF. CDR3 DNA: TGTGCCACCAGTGTCACTCGGGACGACTCGTTTCGCACAGATACGCAGTATTTT.